This T cell receptor (beta chain) came from a study of blood T cell repertoires in COVID-19. Study-level information: Acute and convalescent COVID-19 samples came from the United States, Italy and Spain. The analysed material was cDNA or gDNA that came from T cells, B-cell-depleted T cells, or PBMCs.

The CDR3 has 16 amino acids. V was cut by 0 bases and J by 1 base, with 12 bases left in between. Germline V lookup: CDR1 LGHDT, CDR2 YNNKEL (reference sequence). Per the study methods: Counts of nucleated cells, estimated from reference gene primer amplification, were obtained. Assay: immunoSEQ multiplex PCR; the TCRdb copy retains only in-frame clones and omits some. V and J calls and clone size are given by that table; D and trimming were obtained from the DNA. The sample holds over 100,000 clones, about 88% seen once. This clonotype was sampled from a man aged 35 to 55 with acute or convalescent COVID-19. Sequencing was carried out using peripheral blood. The chain employs TRBV3-1 (or the pseudogene TRBV3-2) and TRBJ1-1; D remains unclear. Written as DNA, the CDR3 is TGTGCCAGCAGCCAAGATTACGGGGTGCCGAACACTGAAGCTTTCTTT. Residues: CASSQDYGVPNTEAFF.